A single sample gave rise to the 32 T cell receptor beta chains below, sequenced in a study of T cell responses to AZD1222 COVID-19 vaccine. The repertoire was sequenced with immunoSEQ multiplex PCR; TCRdb's copy has only in-frame clones and lacks some. The sample yields 150,000 or so clones, about 90% seen once. The sample was peripheral blood, taken 28 days after the second AZD1222 dose. The receptors stem from an adult who received the AZD1222 COVID-19 vaccine.

The rearrangement uses TRBV6-5 and TRBJ1-5, with a possible D match to TRBD1 (5 bases). CDR1 is MNHEY and CDR2 is SVGAGI in the germline V gene. Trimming pared 4 bases from V and 5 bases from J, leaving 15 bases between. This CDR3 region has 15 residues. The CDR3, as DNA: TGTGCCAGCAGTTCCACCTTGGTGGGGCATCAGCCCCAGCATTTT. Amino acid sequence: CASSSTLVGHQPQHF.

This sequence joins TRBV18 and TRBJ1-3, with D hard to call. Trimming stripped 1 base from V and 1 base from J, with 11 bases between. The CDR3 runs to 16 residues. Germline V CDR1 and CDR2: KGHSH, LQKENI. The CDR3 is CASSPRTDGSGNTIYF. The CDR3 DNA is TGTGCCAGCTCACCACGAACGGATGGATCTGGAAACACCATATATTTT.

The V gene is TRBV19, the J gene TRBJ1-2; maybe TRBD1 (5 bases). Trimming cost V 5 bases and J 14 bases, with 15 bases left between them. CDR1 is LNHDA and CDR2 is SQIVND in the germline V gene (reference sequence). The CDR3 contains 11 residues. CDR3 bases: TGTGCCAGTAGTCTAGGGGACCGGGAGACCTTC. Encoded protein: CASSLGDRETF.

The V gene is TRBV6-5, the J gene TRBJ2-7; D remains unclear. The germline V and J ends were trimmed by 0 bases and 5 bases, with 11 bases remaining between them. The CDR3 extends over 14 amino acids. CDR1 is MNHEY, CDR2 SVGAGI, per germline. CDR3 sequence reads: CASSYSNVLDEQYF. In nucleotides, the CDR3 is TGTGCCAGCAGTTACTCGAATGTCCTGGACGAGCAGTACTTC.

The CDR3: CASSLEGFGSSPLHF. The CDR3 DNA sequence: TGTGCCAGCAGCTTAGAAGGGTTCGGGAGCTCACCCCTCCACTTT. V and J are TRBV7-9 and TRBJ1-6; D ambiguous. V gave up 1 base and J gave up 10 bases, with 14 bases separating them. Germline V gene lookup returns CDR1 SEHNR and CDR2 FQNEAQ (reference sequence). The CDR3 covers 15 residues.

The chain combines TRBV2 with TRBJ1-5, with D unresolved. CDR3 length equals 14 residues. Deletions cut 7 bases from V and 3 bases from J, with 13 bases between. Germline loops: CDR1 SNHLY, CDR2 FYNNEI. CDR3 coding DNA: TGTGCCAGCACGCTATCCGGTGCCAATCAGCCCCAGCATTTT. Residues: CASTLSGANQPQHF.

The chain employs TRBV6-2 or TRBV6-3 and TRBJ2-3, with 13 bases aligning to TRBD2. J lost 0 bases, V lost 2 bases, and 11 bases had no gene match. Germline V lookup: CDR1 MNHEY, CDR2 SVGEGT. This CDR3 is built from 20 residues. CDR3 residues: CASSYPLGTSGTHSTDTQYF. Here the CDR3 DNA reads TGTGCCAGCAGTTACCCACTCGGGACTAGCGGGACACATAGCACAGATACGCAGTATTTT.

The rearrangement joins TRBV5-4 to TRBJ1-3; D is ambiguous. V was clipped by 3 bases and J by 5 bases, with 9 bases between them. This CDR3 spans 13 amino acids. Per germline, CDR1 SGHNT and CDR2 YYREEE (reference sequence). CDR3 DNA sequence: TGTGCCAGCAGCTCCGGACTTAGAAACACCATATATTTT. This encodes CASSSGLRNTIYF.

The V call is TRBV19, the J call TRBJ1-5; D is unresolved. CDR3 size: 14 residues. Germline CDR1 and CDR2: LNHDA and SQIVND (reference sequence). Trimming left V 10 bases short and J 4 bases short, with 17 bases between. CDR3 amino acids: CATAVVQRNQPQHF. The DNA of the CDR3 is TGTGCCACCGCGGTGGTGCAGAGAAATCAGCCCCAGCATTTT.

V gene TRBV21-1 combines with J gene TRBJ1-3. TRBV21-1 is described as a pseudogene. This CDR3 contains 18 residues. CDR3 bases: TGTGCCAGCAGCAAGTCCCGGAAGGAGGTATCCTCTGGAAACACCATATATTTT. Its protein product is CASSKSRKEVSSGNTIYF.

The chain recombines TRBV6-5 with TRBJ1-6, with D maybe TRBD1 (6 bases). Germline CDR1 reads MNHEY; CDR2 reads SVGAGI. V was pared by 6 bases and J by 7 bases, with 13 bases between. The CDR3 is 14 residues long. The CDR3 bases are TGTGCCAGCAGCCTTGACAGGTCAAATTCACCCCTCCACTTT. Translated, it gives CASSLDRSNSPLHF.

V gene TRBV18 combines with J gene TRBJ2-1, with 7 bases identical to TRBD2. CDR1 and CDR2 from the germline V gene are KGHSH and LQKENI. The CDR3 totals 17 residues. V shed 2 bases, J shed 0 bases, and the junction held 7 bases outside the gene matches. CDR3 DNA sequence: TGTGCCAGCTCACCAAACCCCGGCGGGGGCTCCTACAATGAGCAGTTCTTC. Protein sequence: CASSPNPGGGSYNEQFF.

The chain links TRBV5-1 to TRBJ1-1, with unresolved D. V was trimmed by 0 bases and J by 4 bases, leaving 19 bases between them. The germline V gene encodes CDR1 SGHRS and CDR2 YFSETQ. The CDR3 is made up of 17 amino acids. The CDR3 bases are TGCGCCAGCAGCTTGGAGTTTTCACACATTCGAGGCACTGAAGCTTTCTTT. This sequence encodes CASSLEFSHIRGTEAFF.

V and J are TRBV5-1 and TRBJ1-1; D is unresolved. The germline V gene has CDR1 SGHRS and CDR2 YFSETQ. Trimming took 0 bases from V and 4 from J, leaving 13 bases between them. The CDR3 contains 15 residues. The CDR3 DNA is TGCGCCAGCAGCTTGGGACTCCCGACGGCCACTGAAGCTTTCTTT. This gives the protein CASSLGLPTATEAFF. The variable domain in full, completed from reference TRBV5-1 and TRBJ1-1, reads KAGVTQTPRYLIKTRGQQVTLSCSPISGHRSVSWYQQTPGQGLQFLFEYFSETQRNKGNFPGRFSGRQFSNSRSEMNVSTLELGDSALYLCASSLGLPTATEAFFGQGTRLTVV.

V is TRBV10-3 and J is TRBJ1-5; unclear D gene. This CDR3 region has 15 residues. Trimming took off 4 bases at V and 0 bases at J, with 10 bases between the two ends. CDR1 is ENHRY, CDR2 SYGVKD, per germline. In DNA form, the CDR3 reads TGTGCCATCAGTGTAGAGGGTCCTAGCAATCAGCCCCAGCATTTT. This gives the protein CAISVEGPSNQPQHF.

CDR3 nucleotides: TGTGCCAGCAGTTTAAAGGGGACAGCGTATAGCAATCAGCCCCAGCATTTT. It encodes CASSLKGTAYSNQPQHF. This chain uses TRBV27 with TRBJ1-5, with 7 bases aligning to TRBD1. With 2 bases clipped from V and 0 bases from J, the junction kept 7 bases outside the gene matches. From germline, CDR1 is MNHEY and CDR2 SMNVEV (reference sequence). CDR3 length: 17 amino acids.

V gene TRBV10-2 combines with J gene TRBJ2-3, with D perhaps matching TRBD2 (5 bases). Germline CDR1 reads WSHSY; CDR2 reads SAAADI. The germline V and J ends were trimmed by 5 bases and 3 bases, with 12 bases remaining between them. The CDR3 is 14 residues long. Here the CDR3 DNA reads TGCGCCAGCAGTCTATGGACGGGGACAGATACGCAGTATTTT. This translates into CASSLWTGTDTQYF.

The V gene is TRBV4-1, the J gene TRBJ2-1, with no clear D. Trimming took off 4 bases at V and 2 bases at J, with 6 bases between the two ends. Germline loops: CDR1 MGHRA, CDR2 YSYEKL. The CDR3 contains 13 residues. The CDR3 spells CASSPGPYNEQFF. The CDR3 DNA is TGCGCCAGCAGCCCCGGCCCCTACAATGAGCAGTTCTTC.

Only a few counts were recorded for this clone. The CDR3 DNA follows: TGCGCCAGCAGCTTGGGGTCACAGAATTATGGCTACACCTTC. It specifies CASSLGSQNYGYTF. The chain has TRBV5-1 and TRBJ1-2, with D unresolved. Germline V CDR1 and CDR2: SGHRS, YFSETQ. The CDR3 has 14 amino acids. The germline V and J ends were trimmed by 0 bases and 5 bases, with 11 bases remaining between them. The full variable domain, in which reference TRBV5-1 and TRBJ1-2 provide the parts outside the CDR3, is KAGVTQTPRYLIKTRGQQVTLSCSPISGHRSVSWYQQTPGQGLQFLFEYFSETQRNKGNFPGRFSGRQFSNSRSEMNVSTLELGDSALYLCASSLGSQNYGYTFGSGTRLTVV.

This sequence joins TRBV5-5 and TRBJ1-4; 9 bases agree with TRBD1. The CDR3 sequence is 17 residues long. Germline CDR1 is SGHKS and CDR2 is YYEKEE (reference sequence). The trim removed 2 bases at V and 9 bases at J, leaving 14 bases unmatched. Here the CDR3 reads CASSFEVGTGRFKKLFF. CDR3 in DNA: TGTGCCAGCAGCTTTGAAGTAGGGACAGGGAGGTTCAAAAAACTGTTTTTT.

The V call is TRBV7-9, the J call TRBJ1-4; 8 bases are a match to TRBD1. J lost 5 bases, V lost 5 bases, and 10 bases had no gene match. The germline V gene encodes CDR1 SEHNR and CDR2 FQNEAQ (reference sequence). The CDR3 is 16 amino acids. CDR3 nucleotide sequence: TGTGCCAGCAGCCCGAACCCGGGACAGGTGAATGAAAAACTGTTTTTT. Translation: CASSPNPGQVNEKLFF.

J is TRBJ2-1 and V is TRBV5-4, with no clear D. Germline assignment: CDR1 SGHNT and CDR2 YYREEE (reference sequence). Trimming pared 4 bases from V and 7 bases from J, leaving 21 bases between. This CDR3 is 16 amino acids long. The CDR3 DNA is TGTGCCAGCAGCCCTGGTAGGGCCTCCAACCCAAATGAGCAGTTCTTC. It encodes CASSPGRASNPNEQFF.

The genes are TRBV5-1 and TRBJ2-4; D unclear. The CDR3 runs 11 residues. V was pared by 4 bases and J by 3 bases, with 2 bases between. Germline loops: CDR1 SGHRS, CDR2 YFSETQ. The CDR3 here is CASSNKNIQYF. The DNA of the CDR3 is TGCGCCAGCAGCAACAAAAACATTCAGTACTTC.

This clone was seen once. V usage is TRBV18 and J usage is TRBJ1-1; tentative D call: TRBD1 (5 bases). Germline loops: CDR1 KGHSH, CDR2 LQKENI. This CDR3 region has 14 residues. Trimming removed 5 bases from V and 6 bases from J, with 16 bases in between. CDR3 residues: CASSSWMGESEAFF. The CDR3 DNA follows: TGTGCCAGCTCATCGTGGATGGGGGAGTCTGAAGCTTTCTTT.

The chain employs TRBV6-5 and TRBJ1-1; tentative D call: TRBD1 (6 bases). This CDR3 contains 14 residues. V lost 7 bases to trimming and J lost 5 bases, with 17 bases between them. Germline V lookup: CDR1 MNHEY, CDR2 SVGAGI. DNA of the CDR3: TGTGCCAGCACAATAGGGGGGCTTGCTACTGAAGCTTTCTTT. Translation: CASTIGGLATEAFF.

CDR3 nucleotide sequence: TGTGCCAGCAGTCGGACGGGGGAGCAGTTCTTC. This translates into CASSRTGEQFF. The chain joins TRBV3-1 (or the pseudogene TRBV3-2) to TRBJ2-1, with D maybe TRBD2 (5 bases). This CDR3 is 11 amino acids long. CDR1 and CDR2 (germline): LGHDT, YNNKEL (reference sequence). The ends were cut back, 6 bases at V and 10 bases at J, with 10 bases in the middle.

Relative to its sample, this clone is medium-sized. The sample contains more than one DNA sequence encoding this CDR3. The chain couples TRBV19 to TRBJ1-2, with a tentative D call TRBD1 (5 bases). This CDR3 contains 13 residues. Germline CDR1 is LNHDA and CDR2 is SQIVND (reference sequence). V lost 5 bases and J lost 7, with 14 bases in between. CDR3 sequence reads: CASSRQGGSGYTF. The CDR3 DNA reads as TGTGCCAGTAGTCGCCAGGGAGGAAGTGGCTACACCTTC.

The rearrangement joins TRBV6-5 to TRBJ1-1; the D is unclear. Germline CDR1 and CDR2: MNHEY and SVGAGI. The CDR3 runs to 13 residues. V gave up 6 bases and J gave up 4 bases, with 12 bases separating them. The CDR3 loop reads CASRFGPGTEAFF. DNA of the CDR3: TGTGCCAGCAGATTTGGACCTGGCACTGAAGCTTTCTTT.

The chain links TRBV19 to TRBJ2-5, with 10 bases lining up with TRBD2. The germline V gene has CDR1 LNHDA and CDR2 SQIVND (reference sequence). V trimming: 3 bases; J trimming: 1 base; junction bases outside the gene matches: 5. The CDR3 is 16 residues long. The CDR3 reads CASSIRLAGSQETQYF. CDR3 DNA: TGTGCCAGTAGTATTCGACTAGCGGGCTCCCAAGAGACCCAGTACTTC.

V usage is TRBV15 and J usage is TRBJ1-1, with D unclear. There are 15 residues in the CDR3. CDR1 and CDR2 (germline): LNHNV, YYDKDF (reference sequence). With 0 bases removed from V and 1 base from J, the gap between germline ends came to 9 bases. The CDR3 nucleotides are TGTGCCACCAGCAGAGATCGGACCAAGAACACTGAAGCTTTCTTT. Its protein is CATSRDRTKNTEAFF.

This sequence joins TRBV7-9 and TRBJ1-2, with 9 bases aligning to TRBD1. The length of the CDR3 is 15 residues. CDR1 and CDR2 (germline): SEHNR, FQNEAQ (reference sequence). V dropped 5 bases and J dropped 1; count of bases not matched to a gene: 5. DNA of the CDR3: TGTGCCAGCAGCGCGGACAGGGGACTTAACTATGGCTACACCTTC. Translation gives CASSADRGLNYGYTF.

V gene TRBV6-6 combines with J gene TRBJ1-4, with D perhaps TRBD1 (5 bases). Trimming removed 5 bases at V and 7 bases at J, with 23 bases between. Per germline, CDR1 MNHNY and CDR2 SVGAGI (reference sequence). There are 17 residues in the CDR3. Here the CDR3 reads CASSLPGLGLGGEKLFF. DNA for the CDR3: TGTGCCAGCAGTCTACCTGGGCTGGGGTTGGGGGGTGAAAAACTGTTTTTT.